This passage covers 11 T cell receptor beta chains from one sample sequenced in a study of glioma-infiltrating T cells after dendritic cell vaccination. Profiling relied on immunoSEQ multiplex PCR, and the TCRdb table lists in-frame clones only, not all of them. The repertoire holds over 80,000 clones, with roughly 90% as singletons. The sequencing used blood, collected before dendritic cell vaccination. These receptors were collected from a human donor with glioblastoma.

V gene TRBV9 combines with J gene TRBJ2-1; 10 bases align to TRBD1. Germline trimming cut 4 bases from V and 8 bases from J; bases unmatched to any gene: 9. This CDR3 contains 15 residues. CDR1 and CDR2 from the germline V gene are SGDLS and YYNGEE. In DNA, the CDR3 is TGTGCCAGCAGCAAGGACAGGGGGGGTAACGATGAGCAGTTCTTC. Protein: CASSKDRGGNDEQFF.

The chain is built from TRBV6-1 and TRBJ1-1; TRBD1 matches at 8 bases. The CDR3 spans 15 residues. In germline, CDR1 is MNHNS, CDR2 SASEGT. Trimming cost V 1 base and J 5 bases; bases outside gene matches: 6. This CDR3 is CASSEVPGGWTEAFF. CDR3 in DNA: TGTGCCAGCAGTGAAGTGCCAGGGGGCTGGACTGAAGCTTTCTTT.

The chain links TRBV5-1 to TRBJ2-7; 8 bases line up with TRBD2. V shed 2 bases and J 3 bases; nucleotides not matched to a gene: 4. CDR3 length: 14 amino acids. CDR1 SGHRS and CDR2 YFSETQ come from the germline V gene. CDR3 amino acids: CASSFSGVVYEQYF. CDR3 DNA sequence: TGCGCCAGCAGCTTTAGCGGGGTTGTCTACGAGCAGTACTTC.

This chain uses TRBV14 with TRBJ2-7; TRBD1 matches at 7 bases. The CDR3 spans 14 residues. CDR1 and CDR2 from the germline V gene are SGHDN and FVKESK. The junction had 3 bases not matched to a gene; V was cut back by 1 base and J by 3 bases. CDR3 in DNA: TGTGCCAGCAGCCAAGGGACAGGAGGCTACGAGCAGTACTTC. This codes for CASSQGTGGYEQYF.

The table lists this clone with a few counts. V gene TRBV4-1 combines with J gene TRBJ2-5; D remains ambiguous. From germline, CDR1 is MGHRA and CDR2 YSYEKL. The ends were cut back, 0 bases at V and 0 bases at J, with 5 bases in the middle. This CDR3 region has 14 residues. The chain's CDR3 is CASSQEPDQETQYF. The CDR3 coding sequence is TGCGCCAGCAGCCAAGAGCCGGACCAAGAGACCCAGTACTTC.

The chain has TRBV27 and TRBJ2-7; 9 positions match TRBD1. J lost 5 bases, V lost 8 bases, and 7 bases had no gene match. The CDR3 extends over 13 amino acids. Germline values: CDR1 MNHEY, CDR2 SMNVEV (reference sequence). CDR3 sequence reads: CASADRGRNEQYF. Here the CDR3 DNA reads TGTGCCAGCGCGGACAGGGGAAGGAACGAGCAGTACTTC.

The chain has TRBV4-1 and TRBJ2-1, with 7 positions matching TRBD2. CDR1 and CDR2 (germline): MGHRA, YSYEKL. The CDR3 extends over 15 amino acids. Trimming removed 10 bases from V and 2 bases from J; junction bases left unmatched: 11. CDR3 residues: CATSRGSGAYNEQFF. CDR3 nucleotide sequence: TGCGCCACCTCCCGCGGGAGTGGCGCCTACAATGAGCAGTTCTTC.

The chain couples TRBV30 to TRBJ1-2, with 8 bases lining up with TRBD1. The V and J ends lost 5 bases and 4 bases, in that order; junction bases with no gene match: 6. Germline CDR1 reads GTSNPN; CDR2 reads SVGIG (reference sequence). The CDR3 loop spans 13 amino acids. CDR3 bases: TGTGCCTGGGGCCGGGACAGGCCCTATGGCTACACCTTC. Translated: CAWGRDRPYGYTF.

The J gene is TRBJ2-1, the V gene TRBV5-4; 8 nucleotides agree with TRBD2. Trimming removed 3 bases from V and 1 base from J; junction bases left unmatched: 9. The CDR3 sequence is 17 residues long. Germline V gene lookup returns CDR1 SGHNT and CDR2 YYREEE (reference sequence). The CDR3 protein is CASSSNLAGGSYNEQFF. CDR3 sequence (DNA): TGTGCCAGCAGCTCGAACTTGGCGGGGGGATCCTACAATGAGCAGTTCTTC.

The chain employs TRBV27 and TRBJ2-7; D unresolved. V was trimmed by 5 bases and J by 4 bases, leaving 18 bases between them. The CDR3 loop spans 15 amino acids. Germline V gene data show CDR1 as MNHEY and CDR2 as SMNVEV (reference sequence). The CDR3 sequence is CASSRLAEILYEQYF. The CDR3 DNA reads as TGTGCCAGCAGTCGTTTGGCGGAGATACTTTACGAGCAGTACTTC.

The chain has TRBV5-5 and TRBJ2-7; D possibly corresponds to TRBD2 (6 bases). This CDR3 comprises 13 residues. Per germline, CDR1 SGHKS and CDR2 YYEKEE (reference sequence). V shed 9 bases and J shed 5 bases, with 18 bases lying between them. The CDR3 region has the DNA TGTGCCACCTCGATGAGGGGACTTGACGAGCAGTACTTC. Translating gives CATSMRGLDEQYF.